Listed below are T cell receptor beta chains from one sample, sequenced in a study of shared clonotypes between healthy human individuals. The repertoire was sequenced with immunoSEQ multiplex PCR; TCRdb's copy has only in-frame clones and lacks some. The data contain 2 million to 3 million clones, under 95% of them singletons. Sample: naive CD4+ T cells from PBMCs. All receptors derive from a young man in good health. Some clones in this sample may be carry-over from other donors' samples. Each CDR3 is given with its conserved first and last residue. Each record gives: CDR3 length, J gene, clone size, V gene, D gene, CDR3 DNA, CDR3 protein. The D gene is left open where the match is weak. Only some rows state a clone size, as once, few, many or a class for expanded clones.

length: 11; J: TRBJ1-1; size: -; V: TRBV29-1; D: -; DNA: TGCAGCGTTGTCCTGAACACTGAAGCTTTCTTT; CDR3: CSVVLNTEAFF
length: 16; J: TRBJ2-2; size: -; V: TRBV10-3; D: -; DNA: TGTGCCATCAGTGATACCACGGGAGTGAACACCGGGGAGCTGTTTTTT; CDR3: CAISDTTGVNTGELFF
length: 15; J: TRBJ2-3; size: -; V: TRBV5-1; D: -; DNA: TGCGCCAGCTATCAGCCGGGGTTAGGAGGGGATACGCAGTATTTT; CDR3: CASYQPGLGGDTQYF
length: 17; J: TRBJ2-1; size: once; V: TRBV28; D: TRBD1; DNA: TGTGCCAGCAGTTTAGGGCCGGGACAGGGGTCCTACAATGAGCAGTTCTTC; CDR3: CASSLGPGQGSYNEQFF
length: 17; J: TRBJ2-4; size: -; V: TRBV19; D: TRBD1; DNA: TGTGCCAGTAGTACCGGACAGGGGCGACTAGCCAAAAACATTCAGTACTTC; CDR3: CASSTGQGRLAKNIQYF
length: 14; J: TRBJ2-2; size: -; V: TRBV15; D: -; DNA: TGTGCCACCAGTATAAGGGTGAACACCGGGGAGCTGTTTTTT; CDR3: CATSIRVNTGELFF
length: 16; J: TRBJ2-2; size: once; V: TRBV4-2; D: -; DNA: TGTGCCAGCAGCCAAGAACGAGGGGGACCCACCGGGGAGCTGTTTTTT; CDR3: CASSQERGGPTGELFF
length: 19; J: TRBJ2-6; size: -; V: TRBV5-1; D: TRBD1; DNA: TGCGCCAGCAGCACTGGACAGGGGGCAGTCCTCTCTGGGGCCAACGTCCTGACTTTC; CDR3: CASSTGQGAVLSGANVLTF
length: 12; J: TRBJ2-1; size: -; V: TRBV10-3; D: -; DNA: TGTGCCCTTAGAGGAGACTACAATGAGCAGTTCTTC; CDR3: CALRGDYNEQFF
length: 16; J: TRBJ2-1; size: -; V: TRBV28; D: -; DNA: TGTGCCAGCACCCAAATTGGGGCTTCTACGAGCAATGAGCAGTTCTTC; CDR3: CASTQIGASTSNEQFF
length: 15; J: TRBJ2-7; size: -; V: TRBV4-1; D: -; DNA: TGCGCCAGCAGCCAAGATTCTGGCAGGCTCTACGAGCAGTACTTC; CDR3: CASSQDSGRLYEQYF
length: 14; J: TRBJ1-1; size: -; V: TRBV5-1; D: -; DNA: TGCGCCAGCAGCTCTACAGGGCAGAACACTGAAGCTTTCTTT; CDR3: CASSSTGQNTEAFF
length: 17; J: TRBJ1-4; size: -; V: TRBV21-1; D: -; DNA: TGTGCCAGCAGCATCCGGGACAGGACTAATAGGGATGAAAAACTGTTTTTT; CDR3: CASSIRDRTNRDEKLFF
length: 13; J: TRBJ2-7; size: -; V: TRBV28; D: -; DNA: TGTGCCAGCAGTTTACCCCTAAGCCACGAGCAGTACTTC; CDR3: CASSLPLSHEQYF
length: 14; J: TRBJ2-7; size: -; V: TRBV7-2; D: -; DNA: TGTGCCAGCAGCTTAGTTTGGGGCGGCTACGAGCAGTACTTC; CDR3: CASSLVWGGYEQYF
length: 14; J: TRBJ2-1; size: -; V: TRBV5-1; D: TRBD2; DNA: TGCGCCAGCAGCCCCCCGGGCGGGAGGATTGAGCAGTTCTTC; CDR3: CASSPPGGRIEQFF
length: 13; J: TRBJ2-3; size: -; V: TRBV28; D: TRBD2; DNA: TGTGCCACCACCAAGGGAGGGGCAGATACGCAGTATTTT; CDR3: CATTKGGADTQYF
length: 13; J: TRBJ2-7; size: -; V: TRBV6-5; D: -; DNA: TGTGCCAGCAGCCCGGGACCGAGGGGGGGATCGTACTTC; CDR3: CASSPGPRGGSYF
length: 13; J: TRBJ1-1; size: once; V: TRBV5-5; D: -; DNA: TGTGCCAGCAGCTTTGGGCCTCACACTGAAGCTTTCTTT; CDR3: CASSFGPHTEAFF
length: 16; J: TRBJ2-5; size: -; V: TRBV15; D: -; DNA: TGTGCCACCAGCAGAATGAGACCGGGACTCGGAGAGACCCAGTACTTC; CDR3: CATSRMRPGLGETQYF
length: 12; J: TRBJ1-4; size: -; V: TRBV15; D: -; DNA: TGTGCCACCAGCAGAGTACAGGAAAAACTGTTTTTT; CDR3: CATSRVQEKLFF
length: 18; J: TRBJ2-1; size: -; V: TRBV4-1; D: -; DNA: TGCGCCAGCAGCCAAGATCAGCCCAGGGGGGACCTATACAATGAGCAGTTCTTC; CDR3: CASSQDQPRGDLYNEQFF
length: 11; J: TRBJ2-7; size: -; V: TRBV29-1; D: -; DNA: TGCAGCGTCAGGGCCTCCTACGAGCAGTACTTC; CDR3: CSVRASYEQYF
length: 14; J: TRBJ2-7; size: -; V: TRBV5-1; D: -; DNA: TGCGCCAGCAGCCCGAGACTACCCCGTCGCGAGCAGTACTTC; CDR3: CASSPRLPRREQYF
length: 14; J: TRBJ2-3; size: -; V: TRBV5-1; D: TRBD1; DNA: TGCGCCAGCAGCTTCGTGACAGGGGGGGATACGCAGTATTTT; CDR3: CASSFVTGGDTQYF
length: 11; J: TRBJ2-5; size: -; V: TRBV6-1; D: -; DNA: TGTGCCAGCAGTGATCAAGAGACCCAGTACTTC; CDR3: CASSDQETQYF
length: 15; J: TRBJ2-7; size: -; V: TRBV5-1; D: TRBD1; DNA: TGCGCCAGCAGCCTGGAGACAGGGTCATATAACGAGCAGTACTTC; CDR3: CASSLETGSYNEQYF
length: 14; J: TRBJ1-1; size: -; V: TRBV7-9; D: -; DNA: TGTGCCAGCAGCCCCCCCGGGGGGGACACTGAAGCTTTCTTT; CDR3: CASSPPGGDTEAFF
length: 14; J: TRBJ2-5; size: once; V: TRBV5-1; D: -; DNA: TGCGCCAGCAGCTTGGGTTCAGGGTACGAGACCCAGTACTTC; CDR3: CASSLGSGYETQYF
length: 16; J: TRBJ2-1; size: -; V: TRBV28; D: TRBD1; DNA: TGTGCCAGCAGACCCGGACAGGGACTCTCCTACAATGAGCAGTTCTTC; CDR3: CASRPGQGLSYNEQFF
length: 12; J: TRBJ2-7; size: -; V: TRBV6-5; D: -; DNA: TGTGCCAGCAGTTACGCCGCCTACGAGCAGTACTTC; CDR3: CASSYAAYEQYF
length: 16; J: TRBJ2-1; size: -; V: TRBV10-3; D: TRBD2; DNA: TGTGCCATCAGCACTCATTTGAGCGGGGATTACAATGAGCAGTTCTTC; CDR3: CAISTHLSGDYNEQFF
length: 10; J: TRBJ1-1; size: few; V: TRBV20-1; D: -; DNA: TGCAGAGGGGGTAGCACTGAAGCTTTCTTT; CDR3: CRGGSTEAFF
length: 16; J: TRBJ2-7; size: -; V: TRBV5-1; D: TRBD2; DNA: TGCGCCAGCAGCTTGGGAGTTGCGGGAGGGCCATACGAGCAGTACTTC; CDR3: CASSLGVAGGPYEQYF
length: 15; J: TRBJ1-6; size: -; V: TRBV5-4; D: TRBD1; DNA: TGTGCCAGCAGACCGACAGGGGGCACGGATTCACCCCTCCACTTT; CDR3: CASRPTGGTDSPLHF
length: 19; J: TRBJ1-1; size: -; V: TRBV18; D: -; DNA: TGTGCCAGCTCAACTAACATAGTGGGCATACAGGGAGTAAACACTGAAGCTTTCTTT; CDR3: CASSTNIVGIQGVNTEAFF
length: 15; J: TRBJ2-4; size: -; V: TRBV5-1; D: TRBD2; DNA: TGCGCCAGCAGCGCCCTTCCTAGCGGGGAAAACATTCAGTACTTC; CDR3: CASSALPSGENIQYF
length: 16; J: TRBJ1-5; size: -; V: TRBV28; D: -; DNA: TGTGCCAGCAGTCCCGGGAAGCGCTATAGCAATCAGCCCCAGCATTTT; CDR3: CASSPGKRYSNQPQHF
length: 12; J: TRBJ1-1; size: -; V: TRBV29-1; D: -; DNA: TGCAGCGTTGACCTCGGAGGTACGGGTGCTTTCTTT; CDR3: CSVDLGGTGAFF
length: 16; J: TRBJ2-7; size: -; V: TRBV7-9; D: TRBD2; DNA: TGTGCCAGCAGCTCCCTCCCTAGCGGGAGTTTCTACGAGCAGTACTTC; CDR3: CASSSLPSGSFYEQYF
length: 15; J: TRBJ2-2; size: -; V: TRBV28; D: TRBD1; DNA: TGTGCCAGCAGTCAAGACAGGGGGTTCACCGGGGAGCTGTTTTTT; CDR3: CASSQDRGFTGELFF